This TCR beta chain came from a study of blood T cell repertoires in COVID-19. Whole-study context: From the United States, Italy and Spain came samples of acute and convalescent COVID-19.

In the authors' workflow: Reference gene primers were amplified, and this amplification served to estimate nucleated cell counts. The table came from immunoSEQ multiplex PCR; TCRdb's copy has only in-frame clones and leaves some out. V and J calls and clone size follow that table, whereas D and trimming were derived from the DNA. This sample has 48,000 or so clones, with about 84% found just once. Trimming removed 7 bases from V and 5 bases from J, with 11 bases in between. The CDR3 has 12 residues. The receptor comes from a woman in her sixties or seventies with acute or convalescent COVID-19. This chain joins TRBV12-3 or TRBV12-4 and TRBJ1-2, with D unclear. The sequenced sample consisted of peripheral blood. The CDR3 region is CASTGRDYGYTF. In nucleotides, the CDR3 is TGTGCCAGCACCGGACGGGATTATGGCTACACCTTC.